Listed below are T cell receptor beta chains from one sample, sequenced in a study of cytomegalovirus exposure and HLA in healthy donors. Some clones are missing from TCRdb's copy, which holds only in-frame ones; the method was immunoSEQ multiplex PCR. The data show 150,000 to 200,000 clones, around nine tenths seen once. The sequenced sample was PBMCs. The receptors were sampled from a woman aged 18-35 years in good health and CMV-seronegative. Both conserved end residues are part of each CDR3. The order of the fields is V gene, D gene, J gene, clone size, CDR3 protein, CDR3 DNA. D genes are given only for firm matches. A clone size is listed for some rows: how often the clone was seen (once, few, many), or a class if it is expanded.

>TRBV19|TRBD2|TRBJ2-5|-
CASSSQRGGLGETQYF
TGTGCCAGTTCCTCCCAGCGGGGGGGCCTGGGGGAGACCCAGTACTTC
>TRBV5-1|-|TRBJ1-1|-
CASRYGGRCEAFF
TGCGCCAGCAGATACGGGGGTAGATGTGAAGCTTTCTTT
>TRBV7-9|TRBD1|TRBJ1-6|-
CASSLVPGQGSSPLHF
TGTGCCAGCAGCTTAGTCCCCGGACAGGGAAGTTCACCCCTCCACTTT
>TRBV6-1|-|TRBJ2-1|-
CASSEGPGNYNEQFF
TGTGCCAGCAGTGAAGGTCCAGGGAACTACAATGAGCAGTTCTTC
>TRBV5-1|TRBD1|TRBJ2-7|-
CASSLGQGNDEQYF
TGCGCCAGCAGCTTGGGACAGGGGAATGACGAGCAGTACTTC
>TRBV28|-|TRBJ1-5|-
CASTSYQSWTATPIFSNQPQHF
TGTGCCAGCACATCCTACCAGAGCTGGACAGCCACCCCTATCTTTAGCAATCAGCCCCAGCATTTT
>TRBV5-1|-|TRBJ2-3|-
CASSLVSVDTDTQYF
TGCGCCAGCAGCTTGGTTTCAGTTGACACAGATACGCAGTATTTT
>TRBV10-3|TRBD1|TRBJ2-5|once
CAINQGVEETQYF
TGTGCCATCAATCAGGGGGTAGAGGAGACCCAGTACTTC
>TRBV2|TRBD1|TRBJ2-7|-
CASSTRGQGLTYF
TGTGCCAGCAGTACTCGGGGACAGGGTCTTACCTACTTC
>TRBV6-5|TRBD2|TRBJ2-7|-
CASSYRGLELTEQYF
TGTGCCAGCAGTTACCGAGGACTAGAATTGACCGAGCAGTACTTC
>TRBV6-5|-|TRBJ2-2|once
CASSYSEVGELFF
TGTGCCAGCAGTTACTCGGAGGTCGGGGAGCTGTTTTTT
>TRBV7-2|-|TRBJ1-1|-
CASSLVSKRAFF
TGTGCCAGCAGCTTAGTGAGCAAGCGGGCTTTCTTT
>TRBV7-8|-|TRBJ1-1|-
CASSLTMGQGAGGEAFF
TGTGCCAGCAGCTTAACGATGGGGCAGGGCGCGGGGGGGGAGGCTTTCTTT
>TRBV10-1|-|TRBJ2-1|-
CASSVSTGSYNEQFF
TGCGCCAGCAGTGTGTCGACAGGCTCTTACAATGAGCAGTTCTTC
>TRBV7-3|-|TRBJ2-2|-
CASSSSPNTGELFF
TGTGCCAGCAGCTCAAGCCCTAACACCGGGGAGCTGTTTTTT
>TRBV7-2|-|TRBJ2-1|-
CASSLRGRQGVGNEQFF
TGTGCCAGCAGCTTAAGGGGGAGGCAGGGGGTGGGCAATGAGCAGTTCTTC
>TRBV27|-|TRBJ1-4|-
CASSLSETTGSEKLFF
TGTGCCAGCAGTTTATCGGAAACCACCGGGTCTGAAAAACTGTTTTTT
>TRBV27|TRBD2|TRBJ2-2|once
CASWRAGGGTGELFF
TGTGCCAGCTGGCGAGCGGGAGGGGGCACCGGGGAGCTGTTTTTT
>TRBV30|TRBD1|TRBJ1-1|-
CAWSSGQGGNTEAFF
TGTGCCTGGAGTTCAGGACAGGGCGGAAACACTGAAGCTTTCTTT
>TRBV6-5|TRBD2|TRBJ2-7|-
CASAPQGAGGYEQYF
TGTGCCAGCGCACCTCAGGGAGCGGGAGGTTACGAGCAGTACTTC
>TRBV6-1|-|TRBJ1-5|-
CASSVRGGNSNQPQHF
TGTGCCAGCAGTGTCCGGGGCGGGAATAGCAATCAGCCCCAGCATTTT
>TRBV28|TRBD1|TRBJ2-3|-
CASHPGQGGDTQYF
TGTGCCAGCCATCCCGGACAGGGGGGGGATACGCAGTATTTT
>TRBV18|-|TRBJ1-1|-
CASSPNRDGTEAFF
TGTGCCAGCTCACCAAACAGGGATGGCACTGAAGCTTTCTTT
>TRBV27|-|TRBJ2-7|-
CASSPTDRAYEQYF
TGTGCCAGCAGCCCAACCGACAGAGCCTACGAGCAGTACTTC
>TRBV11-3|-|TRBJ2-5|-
CASSLGVAVQETQYF
TGTGCCAGCAGCTTAGGGGTAGCGGTCCAAGAGACCCAGTACTTC
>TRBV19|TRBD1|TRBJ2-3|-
CASSDRGVTDTQYF
TGTGCCAGTAGTGACAGGGGGGTCACAGATACGCAGTATTTT
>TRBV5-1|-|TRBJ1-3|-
CASSLFRPSSGNTIYF
TGCGCCAGCAGCTTGTTCCGTCCGAGCTCTGGAAACACCATATATTTT
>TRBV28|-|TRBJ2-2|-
CASSQTPAGSGELFF
TGTGCCAGCAGCCAAACTCCAGCCGGGAGTGGGGAGCTGTTTTTT
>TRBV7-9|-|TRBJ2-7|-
CASSEDRSYEQYF
TGTGCCAGCAGCGAAGACAGGTCCTACGAGCAGTACTTC
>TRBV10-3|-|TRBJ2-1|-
CAISGLHEQFF
TGTGCCATCAGTGGACTCCATGAGCAGTTCTTC
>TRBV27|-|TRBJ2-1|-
CASSLWCQGTENEQFF
TGTGCCAGCAGTTTATGGTGTCAGGGAACGGAGAATGAGCAGTTCTTC
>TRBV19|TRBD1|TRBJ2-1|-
CASSIGTGNEQFF
TGTGCCAGTAGTATAGGGACAGGGAATGAGCAGTTCTTC
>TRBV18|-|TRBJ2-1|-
CASSPPQGINNEQFF
TGTGCCAGCTCACCACCGCAGGGGATTAACAATGAGCAGTTCTTC
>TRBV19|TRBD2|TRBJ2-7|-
CASAGTSGGLSSYEQYF
TGTGCCAGCGCCGGGACTAGCGGGGGGCTCTCCTCCTACGAGCAGTACTTC
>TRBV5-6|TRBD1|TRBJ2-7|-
CASTLTETGAEQYF
TGTGCCAGCACCCTTACCGAGACAGGGGCCGAGCAGTACTTC
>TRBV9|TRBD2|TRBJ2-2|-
CASSVLAGAGNTGELFF
TGTGCCAGCAGCGTTCTAGCGGGAGCTGGGAACACCGGGGAGCTGTTTTTT
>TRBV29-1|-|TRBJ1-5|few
CSVARGGGNQPQHF
TGCAGCGTTGCTCGCGGTGGCGGGAATCAGCCCCAGCATTTT
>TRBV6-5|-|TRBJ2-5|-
CASSYGGETQYF
TGTGCCAGCAGTTACGGAGGGGAGACCCAGTACTTC
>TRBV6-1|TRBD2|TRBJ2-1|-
CATRLWASGLNEQFF
TGTGCCACCCGGCTATGGGCTAGCGGTCTCAATGAGCAGTTCTTC
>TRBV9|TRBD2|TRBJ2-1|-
CASSPRLAGYNEQFF
TGTGCCAGCAGCCCACGACTAGCGGGTTATAATGAGCAGTTCTTC
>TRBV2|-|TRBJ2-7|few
CASSIAASYEQYF
TGTGCCAGCAGTATAGCGGCTTCCTACGAGCAGTACTTC
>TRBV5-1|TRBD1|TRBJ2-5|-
CASSLGSGGGQETQYF
TGCGCCAGCAGCTTGGGGTCAGGGGGTGGCCAAGAGACCCAGTACTTC
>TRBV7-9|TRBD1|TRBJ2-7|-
CASSRQGITYEQYF
TGTGCCAGCAGTCGACAGGGAATCACCTACGAGCAGTACTTC
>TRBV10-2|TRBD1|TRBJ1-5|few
CASRSGQGFDQPQHF
TGCGCCAGCCGGTCGGGACAGGGATTTGATCAGCCCCAGCATTTT
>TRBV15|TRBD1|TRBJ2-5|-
CATSRDRGRETQYF
TGTGCCACCAGCAGAGACAGGGGGCGAGAGACCCAGTACTTC
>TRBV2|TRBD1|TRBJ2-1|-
CASSDYGTGHEQFF
TGTGCCAGCAGTGATTACGGGACAGGCCATGAGCAGTTCTTC
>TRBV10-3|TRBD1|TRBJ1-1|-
CAIREGQRNTEAFF
TGTGCCATCAGGGAGGGACAGCGGAACACTGAAGCTTTCTTT
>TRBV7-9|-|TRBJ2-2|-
CASSHTTPTGELFF
TGTGCCAGCAGCCACACTACCCCAACCGGGGAGCTGTTTTTT
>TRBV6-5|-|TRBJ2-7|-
CASSRMVASYEQYF
TGTGCCAGCAGTAGGATGGTAGCTTCCTACGAGCAGTACTTC
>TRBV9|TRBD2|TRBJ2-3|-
CASSSRMAGGSSTDTQYF
TGTGCCAGCAGTTCCCGGATGGCGGGAGGCTCTAGCACAGATACGCAGTATTTT
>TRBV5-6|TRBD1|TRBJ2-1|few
CASSIGTGPWVEQFF
TGTGCCAGCAGCATAGGGACAGGGCCCTGGGTTGAGCAGTTCTTC
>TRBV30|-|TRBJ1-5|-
CAWSVGGNQPQHF
TGTGCCTGGAGTGTAGGAGGCAATCAGCCCCAGCATTTT
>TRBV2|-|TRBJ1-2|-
CASTPSRSGLLYGYTF
TGTGCCAGCACCCCAAGTCGGTCAGGCCTTCTCTATGGCTACACCTTC
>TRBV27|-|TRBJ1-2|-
CASSGGRGGYTF
TGTGCCAGCAGTGGCGGTAGGGGAGGCTACACCTTC
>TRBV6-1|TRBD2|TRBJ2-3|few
CASSYQTAGGDTQYF
TGTGCCAGCAGCTACCAGACAGCGGGAGGAGATACGCAGTATTTT
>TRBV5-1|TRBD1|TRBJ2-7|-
CASSLDRGWYF
TGCGCCAGCAGCTTAGACAGGGGTTGGTACTTC
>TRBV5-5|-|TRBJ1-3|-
CASSSAGTLSGNTIYF
TGTGCCAGCAGTTCAGCCGGGACACTCTCTGGAAACACCATATATTTT
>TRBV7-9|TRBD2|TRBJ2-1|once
CASSTRLAGARDIEQFF
TGTGCCAGCAGCACGCGACTAGCGGGGGCCCGAGATATTGAGCAGTTCTTC
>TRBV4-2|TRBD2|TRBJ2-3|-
CASSQDGVAGATDTQYF
TGTGCCAGCAGCCAAGATGGGGTAGCGGGGGCCACAGATACGCAGTATTTT